This TCR beta chain appears in the sequencing data of a study of CXCR3-negative and CXCR3-positive naive CD8 T cells. With a few hundred thousand cells each, the CD8+ T cell subsets were individually sorted in triplicate. The germline gives CDR1 MDHEN, CDR2 SYDVKM. The CDR3 loop spans 12 amino acids. Libraries of TRB cDNA were made by 5' RACE and carried UMIs. For each CDR3 protein, TCRdb gives one entry from its re-call of the 5' RACE reads, without DNA. In all, the sample yields about 24,000 distinct CDR3 sequences. Specimen: naive CXCR3- CD8+ T cells from blood. The subset denotes: CD45RO-CCR7+CD27+CD95- naive CD8+ T cells lacking CXCR3 (TNR3-). The sequence came from a human donor in good health. Some clones in this sample may be carry-over from other donors' samples. This chain connects TRBV28 to TRBJ2-7; lacking DNA, the TRBD1 call made by TCRdb goes unchecked. CDR3 region: CASEGGRNEQYF.